The next 21 T cell receptor beta chains were all read from a single sample in a study of OX40 agonist ivuxolimab in advanced cancers. TCRdb's copy holds only in-frame clones and misses some; the assay was immunoSEQ multiplex PCR. The sample contains roughly 43,000 clones, more than 85% of which appear only once. The sample consisted of CD4+ or CD8+ T cells sorted from blood, taken in a trial of the OX40 agonist ivuxolimab. These receptors all come from an adult with an advanced solid tumor such as melanoma, head and neck, liver or kidney cancer.

This chain uses TRBV11-2 with TRBJ2-7; TRBD1 might be the D (6 bases). Germline V CDR1 and CDR2: SGHAT, FQNNGV. This CDR3 has 13 residues. V lost 4 bases to trimming and J lost 6 bases, with 13 bases between them. DNA for the CDR3: TGTGCCAGCAGCTATAATCAGGGGTCCGAGCAGTACGTC. This gives the protein CASSYNQGSEQYV.

The gene calls are TRBV7-8 and TRBJ2-1; TRBD2 matches 10 bases. The CDR3 has 17 amino acids. The V gene end was trimmed by 4 bases and the J gene end by 3 bases; junction bases not matched to a gene: 9. Germline V lookup: CDR1 SGHVS, CDR2 FQNEAQ. CDR3 in DNA: TGTGCCAGCAGCTACCTGACCGGGACTAGCGTCTACAATGAGCAGTTCTTC. Translation gives CASSYLTGTSVYNEQFF.

V is TRBV7-9 and J is TRBJ2-7, with a tentative D call TRBD2 (5 bases). The V end lost 1 base, the J end lost 5 bases, and 9 bases lay between the germline ends. CDR3 length: 13 amino acids. Germline CDR1 and CDR2: SEHNR and FQNEAQ (reference sequence). CDR3 residues: CASSLVAGHEQYV. DNA for the CDR3: TGTGCCAGCAGCTTAGTGGCGGGCCACGAGCAGTACGTC.

V is TRBV4-2 and J is TRBJ1-1; 7 positions agree with TRBD1. Germline V gene lookup returns CDR1 LGHNA and CDR2 YNFKEQ. The CDR3 totals 15 residues. After removal of 2 bases from V and 4 bases from J, the junction contained 7 bases not matched to a gene. The CDR3 bases are TGTGCCAGCAGCCAAACGGACAGGAAAGGCACTGAAGCTTTCTTT. It is translated as CASSQTDRKGTEAFF.

The chain uses TRBV15 and TRBJ2-3; D possibly uses TRBD1 or TRBD2 (5 bases each). This CDR3 is 15 amino acids long. The ends were cut back, 0 bases at V and 4 bases at J, with 11 bases in the middle. Per the germline V gene, CDR1 is LNHNV and CDR2 is YYDKDF (reference sequence). The DNA for the CDR3 is TGTGCCACCAGCAGAGAGAGGCGAGGGGCAGATACGCAGTATTTT. Translating gives CATSRERRGADTQYF.

Concerning this clone itself: Other DNA sequences within the sample encode an identical CDR3. This rearrangement joins TRBV27 to TRBJ2-1; D gene uncertain. Germline assignment: CDR1 MNHEY and CDR2 SMNVEV (reference sequence). The CDR3 length is 12 residues. Trimming removed 3 bases at V and 6 bases at J, with 6 bases between. The CDR3 loop reads CASSFWGNEQFF. The CDR3 nucleotides are TGTGCCAGCAGTTTTTGGGGCAATGAGCAGTTCTTC.

This clone was observed once. The J gene is TRBJ1-1, the V gene TRBV10-3, with D hard to call. This CDR3 comprises 14 residues. Germline V gives CDR1 ENHRY, CDR2 SYGVKD. Trimming pared 2 bases from V and 1 base from J, leaving 8 bases between. CDR3 in DNA: TGTGCCATCAGTGAGGACATGGGGAACACTGAAGCTTTCTTT. It translates to CAISEDMGNTEAFF.

The chain is built from TRBV6-6 and TRBJ1-5, with a weak D call TRBD1 (5 bases). This CDR3 contains 15 residues. The V end lost 1 base, the J end lost 7 bases, and 14 bases lay between the germline ends. The germline V gene has CDR1 MNHNY and CDR2 SVGAGI (reference sequence). The CDR3 bases are TGTGCCAGCAGTTACTGGGGCAGGGAAGTACAGCCCCAGCATTTT. This encodes CASSYWGREVQPQHF.

In its sample, this clone ranks as medium-sized. The rearrangement links TRBV5-4 to TRBJ2-5; D is perhaps TRBD1 (6 bases). Germline V gives CDR1 SGHNT, CDR2 YYREEE (reference sequence). V lost 0 bases and J lost 2, with 11 bases in between. The CDR3 extends over 15 amino acids. As DNA, the CDR3 is TGTGCCAGCAGCTTGGGGTGGGGACAACAAGAGACCCAGTACTTC. Encoded protein: CASSLGWGQQETQYF.

This chain connects TRBV5-1 to TRBJ1-2; D is perhaps TRBD1 (6 bases). V was shortened by 1 base and J by 5 bases, with 18 bases between the two germline ends. CDR1 is SGHRS and CDR2 is YFSETQ in the germline V gene. This CDR3 contains 16 residues. CDR3 sequence (DNA): TGCGCCAGCAGCTTGTTACCAGGGGATTTGATATATGGCTACACCTTC. Its protein is CASSLLPGDLIYGYTF.

This sequence joins TRBV14 and TRBJ1-1; D is unclear. The germline V gene encodes CDR1 SGHDN and CDR2 FVKESK. This CDR3 has 13 residues. Between the trimmed V and J ends, which lost 4 bases and 4 bases, there was a span of 10 bases. The CDR3 loop reads CASSLLGSTEAFF. CDR3 in DNA: TGTGCCAGCAGCCTTTTAGGGAGCACTGAAGCTTTCTTT.

This chain's CDR3 is CASSLWGGPRANVLTF. The CDR3 bases are TGTGCCAGCAGTTTATGGGGAGGTCCCCGGGCCAACGTCCTGACTTTC. The rearrangement links TRBV28 to TRBJ2-6; TRBD2 is a possible D gene (6 bases). V was pared by 0 bases and J by 5 bases, with 11 bases between. The CDR3 extends over 16 amino acids. Germline CDR1 is MDHEN and CDR2 is SYDVKM.

This rearrangement joins TRBV7-9 to TRBJ1-2; 11 positions match TRBD1. CDR1 and CDR2 from the germline V gene are SEHNR and FQNEAQ (reference sequence). The length of the CDR3 is 14 residues. Trimming cost V 4 bases and J 7 bases; bases outside gene matches: 5. The CDR3 sequence: CASSSDRGPSGYTF. The CDR3 region has the DNA TGTGCCAGCAGCTCGGACAGGGGGCCTTCTGGCTACACCTTC.

The rearrangement links TRBV27 to TRBJ2-7, with 7 bases that match TRBD2. The trim removed 8 bases at V and 4 bases at J, leaving 8 bases unmatched. Looked up from germline, CDR1 is MNHEY and CDR2 is SMNVEV (reference sequence). The CDR3 contains 13 residues. The CDR3 loop reads CASSPGGVYEQYF. Here the CDR3 DNA reads TGTGCCAGCTCCCCTGGGGGGGTGTACGAGCAGTACTTC.

This clone has only one observation. The CDR3: CASSMGTGGHEQYF. The DNA for the CDR3 is TGTGCCAGTAGTATGGGGACAGGAGGACACGAGCAGTACTTC. The V call is TRBV19, the J call TRBJ2-7, with 8 bases matching TRBD1. V gave up 3 bases and J gave up 5 bases; unmatched junction bases: 6. Germline CDR1 reads LNHDA; CDR2 reads SQIVND (reference sequence). CDR3 length: 14 amino acids.

Of note for this clone: Distinct nucleotide sequences in the sample also encode this CDR3. V is TRBV1 and J is TRBJ2-7; no check of the table's D call, TRBD1, against the DNA was made. TRBV1 is described as a pseudogene. The CDR3 has 19 residues. Written as DNA, the CDR3 is TGCACCAGCAGCCAAGCTCCGGGACAGGGGGCGCGAGATTCCTACGAGCAGTACGTT. Translated: CTSSQAPGQGARDSYEQYV.

This clone was recorded only once. This sequence joins TRBV19 and TRBJ2-7; TRBD1 might be the D (6 bases). Trimming removed 2 bases at V and 5 bases at J, with 16 bases between. Germline V CDR1 and CDR2: LNHDA, SQIVND (reference sequence). CDR3 size: 15 residues. CDR3 residues: CASSINWGRGNEQYV. The CDR3 bases are TGTGCCAGTAGTATAAATTGGGGCAGGGGCAACGAGCAGTACGTC.

The gene calls are TRBV10-3 and TRBJ1-5; maybe TRBD1 (5 bases). Germline values: CDR1 ENHRY, CDR2 SYGVKD. Trimming took 10 bases from V and 0 from J, leaving 10 bases between them. The CDR3 loop spans 13 amino acids. CDR3 residues: CATGTDSNQPQHF. CDR3 coding DNA: TGTGCCACCGGGACGGATAGCAATCAGCCCCAGCATTTT.

This chain uses TRBV9 with TRBJ2-2, with 7 nucleotides matching TRBD1. The length of the CDR3 is 16 residues. V gave up 3 bases and J gave up 6 bases; unmatched junction bases: 11. Germline CDR1 reads SGDLS; CDR2 reads YYNGEE. As DNA, the CDR3 is TGTGCCAGCAGCGCAGGGGGAAGGGGTATGGCCGGGGAGCTGTTTTTT. Residues: CASSAGGRGMAGELFF.

V is TRBV27 and J is TRBJ2-5; D is unclear. Germline CDR1 MNHEY, CDR2 SMNVEV (reference sequence). The ends were cut back, 1 base at V and 5 bases at J, with 5 bases in the middle. The CDR3 totals 12 residues. CDR3 sequence reads: CASSLLGETQYF. In DNA, the CDR3 is TGTGCCAGCAGTTTATTGGGGGAGACCCAGTACTTC.

In this sample, this clone turned up once. V is TRBV29-1 and J is TRBJ2-7; D call uncertain. The CDR3 has 11 residues. V lost 3 bases and J lost 5, with 8 bases in between. CDR1 SQVTM and CDR2 ANQGSEA come from the germline V gene. DNA of the CDR3: TGCAGCGTTGACAGAAAGAACGAGCAGTACTTC. Translating gives CSVDRKNEQYF.